The rows below give T cell receptor beta chains drawn from one sample of a study of cytomegalovirus exposure and HLA in healthy donors. The repertoire was sequenced with immunoSEQ multiplex PCR; TCRdb's copy has only in-frame clones and lacks some. The sample contains approximately 97,000 clones, 81% of which appear only once. The specimen sequenced was PBMCs. The source is a middle-aged man in good health and CMV-seropositive. Each CDR3 is given with its conserved first and last residue. Fields, in order: D gene, clone size, J gene, V gene, CDR3 protein, CDR3 DNA. A D gene is named only where the DNA matches it firmly. Clone size is stated in some rows and not others, as once, few, many or a class when expanded.

d_call: NA
clone_size: few
j_call: TRBJ1-2
v_call: TRBV11-1
cdr3_aa: CASSFAGASYGYTF
cdr3_nt: TGTGCCAGCAGCTTTGCGGGGGCGAGCTATGGCTACACCTTC

d_call: NA
clone_size: few
j_call: TRBJ1-3
v_call: TRBV4-2
cdr3_aa: CASSQGAQSAGNTIYF
cdr3_nt: TGTGCCAGCAGCCAAGGGGCCCAGTCGGCTGGAAACACCATATATTTT

d_call: NA
clone_size: NA
j_call: TRBJ1-2
v_call: TRBV5-4
cdr3_aa: CASSLAGGELGGYTF
cdr3_nt: TGTGCCAGCAGCTTGGCGGGCGGGGAGTTGGGTGGCTACACCTTC

d_call: NA
clone_size: NA
j_call: TRBJ1-4
v_call: TRBV10-2
cdr3_aa: CASSESGGFTGEKLFF
cdr3_nt: TGCGCCAGCAGTGAGTCTGGGGGGTTTACGGGCGAAAAACTGTTTTTT

d_call: NA
clone_size: few
j_call: TRBJ1-1
v_call: TRBV18
cdr3_aa: CASSSGQTEAFF
cdr3_nt: TGTGCCAGCTCCTCCGGACAGACTGAAGCTTTCTTT

d_call: NA
clone_size: NA
j_call: TRBJ1-1
v_call: TRBV11-2
cdr3_aa: CASSPGFGDTEAFF
cdr3_nt: TGTGCCAGCAGCCCAGGGTTTGGGGACACTGAAGCTTTCTTT

d_call: NA
clone_size: NA
j_call: TRBJ2-7
v_call: TRBV5-1
cdr3_aa: CASSSWEGAYEQYF
cdr3_nt: TGCGCCAGCAGCTCCTGGGAGGGGGCCTACGAGCAGTACTTC

d_call: TRBD1
clone_size: NA
j_call: TRBJ1-2
v_call: TRBV9
cdr3_aa: CASSSSRGDRDYGYTF
cdr3_nt: TGTGCCAGCAGCTCAAGTCGGGGGGACAGGGACTATGGCTACACCTTC

d_call: NA
clone_size: NA
j_call: TRBJ1-2
v_call: TRBV9
cdr3_aa: CASSVIANYGYTF
cdr3_nt: TGTGCCAGCAGCGTAATAGCTAACTATGGCTACACCTTC

d_call: NA
clone_size: NA
j_call: TRBJ1-5
v_call: TRBV5-1
cdr3_aa: CASSLVSGSGQPQHF
cdr3_nt: TGCGCCAGCAGCTTGGTGTCAGGGTCCGGGCAGCCCCAGCATTTT

d_call: TRBD2
clone_size: NA
j_call: TRBJ2-3
v_call: TRBV5-1
cdr3_aa: CASSSTLAGGPGTQYF
cdr3_nt: TGCGCCAGCAGCTCAACACTAGCGGGGGGGCCTGGAACACAGTATTTT

d_call: NA
clone_size: NA
j_call: TRBJ2-7
v_call: TRBV11-2
cdr3_aa: CASSPLYEQYF
cdr3_nt: TGTGCCAGCAGCCCCCTCTACGAGCAGTACTTC

d_call: TRBD1
clone_size: NA
j_call: TRBJ1-1
v_call: TRBV7-8
cdr3_aa: CASSSGTGRAEAFF
cdr3_nt: TGTGCCAGCAGCTCTGGGACAGGGAGGGCTGAAGCTTTCTTT

d_call: TRBD1
clone_size: NA
j_call: TRBJ1-4
v_call: TRBV9
cdr3_aa: CASNGQGMGEKLFF
cdr3_nt: TGTGCCAGCAACGGACAGGGTATGGGTGAAAAACTGTTTTTT

d_call: NA
clone_size: NA
j_call: TRBJ2-1
v_call: TRBV7-2
cdr3_aa: CASSFQGTMVNEQFF
cdr3_nt: TGTGCCAGCAGCTTTCAGGGGACAATGGTCAATGAGCAGTTCTTC

d_call: NA
clone_size: few
j_call: TRBJ2-1
v_call: TRBV13
cdr3_aa: CASSFNEASYNEQFF
cdr3_nt: TGTGCCAGCAGCTTCAACGAGGCCTCTTACAATGAGCAGTTCTTC

d_call: TRBD1
clone_size: NA
j_call: TRBJ2-7
v_call: TRBV6-1
cdr3_aa: CASSEQQGSSYEQYF
cdr3_nt: TGTGCCAGCAGTGAACAACAGGGGTCCTCCTACGAGCAGTACTTC

d_call: NA
clone_size: NA
j_call: TRBJ1-1
v_call: TRBV19
cdr3_aa: CASRIHPDGENTEAFF
cdr3_nt: TGTGCCAGTAGAATACACCCGGACGGGGAGAACACTGAAGCTTTCTTT

d_call: TRBD1
clone_size: NA
j_call: TRBJ1-5
v_call: TRBV2
cdr3_aa: CASSDQGVGNQPQHF
cdr3_nt: TGTGCCAGCAGCGATCAGGGGGTAGGCAATCAGCCCCAGCATTTT

d_call: NA
clone_size: once
j_call: TRBJ1-1
v_call: TRBV5-1
cdr3_aa: CASSLRTPWTEAFF
cdr3_nt: TGCGCCAGCAGCTTGCGGACACCATGGACTGAAGCTTTCTTT

d_call: NA
clone_size: NA
j_call: TRBJ2-5
v_call: TRBV30
cdr3_aa: CAWSGGVVGTQYF
cdr3_nt: TGTGCCTGGAGTGGCGGGGTTGTTGGGACCCAGTACTTC

d_call: NA
clone_size: few
j_call: TRBJ1-5
v_call: TRBV11-2
cdr3_aa: CASSTAGQPQHF
cdr3_nt: TGTGCCAGCAGCACCGCGGGTCAGCCCCAGCATTTT

d_call: TRBD2
clone_size: NA
j_call: TRBJ2-3
v_call: TRBV18
cdr3_aa: CASSRRTSGLTTDTQYF
cdr3_nt: TGTGCCAGCTCACGGAGGACTAGCGGGCTTACCACAGATACGCAGTATTTT

d_call: NA
clone_size: NA
j_call: TRBJ1-1
v_call: TRBV20-1
cdr3_aa: CSALDRFEAFF
cdr3_nt: TGCAGTGCTCTTGACAGATTTGAAGCTTTCTTT

d_call: NA
clone_size: NA
j_call: TRBJ2-3
v_call: TRBV2
cdr3_aa: CASSLTGRTDTQYF
cdr3_nt: TGTGCCAGCAGCCTGACAGGACGCACAGATACGCAGTATTTT

d_call: NA
clone_size: NA
j_call: TRBJ2-1
v_call: TRBV7-2
cdr3_aa: CASSAYDNEQFF
cdr3_nt: TGTGCCAGCAGCGCCTACGACAATGAGCAGTTCTTC

d_call: NA
clone_size: NA
j_call: TRBJ2-4
v_call: TRBV4-1
cdr3_aa: CASSQGTLAKNIQYF
cdr3_nt: TGCGCCAGCAGCCAAGGGACTTTAGCCAAAAACATTCAGTACTTC

d_call: NA
clone_size: once
j_call: TRBJ2-5
v_call: TRBV15
cdr3_aa: CATSRDLYQETQYF
cdr3_nt: TGTGCCACCAGCAGAGATCTCTACCAAGAGACCCAGTACTTC

d_call: NA
clone_size: NA
j_call: TRBJ2-1
v_call: TRBV6-5
cdr3_aa: CASSSPGLHNEQFF
cdr3_nt: TGTGCCAGCAGTTCTCCGGGACTCCACAATGAGCAGTTCTTC

d_call: NA
clone_size: NA
j_call: TRBJ2-5
v_call: TRBV19
cdr3_aa: CASSKESVGEETQYF
cdr3_nt: TGTGCCAGTAGTAAAGAGTCTGTCGGTGAAGAGACCCAGTACTTC

d_call: NA
clone_size: NA
j_call: TRBJ1-1
v_call: TRBV30
cdr3_aa: CAWSKPRFAGSTEAFF
cdr3_nt: TGTGCCTGGAGTAAACCTCGGTTTGCGGGGAGCACTGAAGCTTTCTTT

d_call: NA
clone_size: NA
j_call: TRBJ1-5
v_call: TRBV19
cdr3_aa: CASRPGRSNQPQHF
cdr3_nt: TGTGCCAGTAGACCCGGGAGGAGCAATCAGCCCCAGCATTTT

d_call: NA
clone_size: NA
j_call: TRBJ2-1
v_call: TRBV28
cdr3_aa: CASSLTESSYNEQFF
cdr3_nt: TGTGCCAGCAGTCTGACAGAGAGCTCCTACAATGAGCAGTTCTTC

d_call: NA
clone_size: NA
j_call: TRBJ2-7
v_call: TRBV6-6
cdr3_aa: CASSYSAGNTQYF
cdr3_nt: TGTGCCAGCAGTTACTCGGCGGGGAATACTCAGTACTTC

d_call: NA
clone_size: NA
j_call: TRBJ1-4
v_call: TRBV6-6
cdr3_aa: CASRRGTPATNEKLFF
cdr3_nt: TGTGCCAGCAGAAGGGGTACACCTGCAACTAATGAAAAACTGTTTTTT

d_call: TRBD1
clone_size: NA
j_call: TRBJ1-1
v_call: TRBV9
cdr3_aa: CASSARTGDTEAFF
cdr3_nt: TGTGCCAGCAGCGCCAGGACAGGGGACACTGAAGCTTTCTTT

d_call: NA
clone_size: NA
j_call: TRBJ2-2
v_call: TRBV5-1
cdr3_aa: CASSPYATSFGDTGELFF
cdr3_nt: TGCGCCAGCAGCCCCTATGCGACTAGTTTTGGGGACACCGGGGAGCTGTTTTTT

d_call: TRBD2
clone_size: NA
j_call: TRBJ2-7
v_call: TRBV4-1
cdr3_aa: CASSQGGGIYEQYF
cdr3_nt: TGCGCCAGCAGCCAAGGGGGGGGAATCTACGAGCAGTACTTC

d_call: NA
clone_size: NA
j_call: TRBJ1-5
v_call: TRBV19
cdr3_aa: CASSIGQQNFLNQPQHF
cdr3_nt: TGTGCCAGTAGTATAGGACAGCAAAACTTCCTCAATCAGCCCCAGCATTTT

d_call: TRBD1
clone_size: few
j_call: TRBJ1-1
v_call: TRBV7-3
cdr3_aa: CASKDRVNTEAFF
cdr3_nt: TGTGCCAGCAAAGACAGGGTGAACACTGAAGCTTTCTTT

d_call: TRBD1
clone_size: NA
j_call: TRBJ2-7
v_call: TRBV9
cdr3_aa: CASSVGGQGYEQYF
cdr3_nt: TGTGCCAGCAGCGTAGGAGGACAGGGATACGAGCAGTACTTC

d_call: TRBD1
clone_size: NA
j_call: TRBJ1-5
v_call: TRBV6-1
cdr3_aa: CASSRTRDSGGPQHF
cdr3_nt: TGTGCCAGCAGTCGAACCCGGGACAGCGGTGGGCCCCAGCATTTT

d_call: NA
clone_size: NA
j_call: TRBJ2-2
v_call: TRBV16
cdr3_aa: CASSPSQMTAAVGELFF
cdr3_nt: TGTGCCAGCAGCCCCTCTCAAATGACAGCCGCAGTTGGGGAGCTGTTTTTT

d_call: TRBD2
clone_size: NA
j_call: TRBJ2-2
v_call: TRBV28
cdr3_aa: CASSLWFSSGGGDTGELFF
cdr3_nt: TGTGCCAGCAGTTTATGGTTCTCTAGCGGGGGGGGTGACACCGGGGAGCTGTTTTTT

d_call: TRBD1
clone_size: few
j_call: TRBJ1-1
v_call: TRBV29-1
cdr3_aa: CSVVRDRLREAFF
cdr3_nt: TGCAGCGTTGTCAGGGACAGGCTTCGTGAAGCTTTCTTT

d_call: NA
clone_size: NA
j_call: TRBJ1-5
v_call: TRBV7-8
cdr3_aa: CASSSPGGGGIGNQPQHF
cdr3_nt: TGTGCCAGCAGCTCCCCGGGAGGTGGGGGTATTGGCAATCAGCCCCAGCATTTT

d_call: NA
clone_size: NA
j_call: TRBJ1-2
v_call: TRBV4-1
cdr3_aa: CASSQAPNAGGIRGGYTF
cdr3_nt: TGCGCCAGCAGCCAAGCCCCAAATGCGGGGGGCATTCGGGGTGGCTACACCTTC

d_call: NA
clone_size: NA
j_call: TRBJ2-1
v_call: TRBV27
cdr3_aa: CASSTKAGTPTSYNEQFF
cdr3_nt: TGTGCCAGCAGCACCAAAGCAGGGACACCAACGTCCTACAATGAGCAGTTCTTC

d_call: NA
clone_size: NA
j_call: TRBJ2-5
v_call: TRBV5-1
cdr3_aa: CASSHGASETQYF
cdr3_nt: TGCGCCAGCAGCCATGGGGCTTCCGAGACCCAGTACTTC

d_call: TRBD1
clone_size: NA
j_call: TRBJ1-2
v_call: TRBV25-1
cdr3_aa: CASSRGDRGPYGYTF
cdr3_nt: TGTGCCAGCAGCAGGGGAGACAGGGGGCCCTATGGCTACACCTTC

d_call: TRBD1
clone_size: NA
j_call: TRBJ1-5
v_call: TRBV6-7
cdr3_aa: CASSTRRTGNFNQPQHF
cdr3_nt: TGTGCCAGCAGTACCCGGAGGACAGGGAACTTCAATCAGCCCCAGCATTTT

d_call: TRBD1
clone_size: NA
j_call: TRBJ1-6
v_call: TRBV2
cdr3_aa: CASSLGTGASPLHF
cdr3_nt: TGTGCCAGCAGTCTCGGGACAGGGGCTTCACCCCTCCACTTT

d_call: NA
clone_size: NA
j_call: TRBJ1-4
v_call: TRBV7-2
cdr3_aa: CASSPSGRNEKLFF
cdr3_nt: TGTGCCAGCAGCCCCTCTGGCCGCAATGAAAAACTGTTTTTT